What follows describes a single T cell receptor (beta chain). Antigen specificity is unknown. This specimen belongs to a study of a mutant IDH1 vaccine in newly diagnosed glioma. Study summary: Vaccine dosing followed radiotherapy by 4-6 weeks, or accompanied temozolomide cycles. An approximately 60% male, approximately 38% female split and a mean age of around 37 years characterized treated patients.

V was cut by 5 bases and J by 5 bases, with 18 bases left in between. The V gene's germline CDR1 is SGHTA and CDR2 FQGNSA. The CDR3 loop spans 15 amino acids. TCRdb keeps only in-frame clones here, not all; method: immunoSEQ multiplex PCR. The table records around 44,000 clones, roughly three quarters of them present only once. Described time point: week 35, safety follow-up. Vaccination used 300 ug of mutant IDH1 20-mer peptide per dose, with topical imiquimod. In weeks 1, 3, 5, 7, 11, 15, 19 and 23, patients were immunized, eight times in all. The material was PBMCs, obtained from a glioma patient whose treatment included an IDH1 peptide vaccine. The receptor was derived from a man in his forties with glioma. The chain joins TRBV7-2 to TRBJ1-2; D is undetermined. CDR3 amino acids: CASSPQRVGGYGYTF. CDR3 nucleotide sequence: TGTGCCAGCAGCCCCCAAAGGGTAGGCGGGTATGGCTACACCTTC.